A single sample gave rise to the 7 T cell receptor beta chains below, sequenced in a study of Graves' ophthalmopathy and Graves' hyperthyroidism. TCR beta CDR3 regions were amplified from RNA transcripts. Investigators did first-round RT-PCR with HTBI primers, then second-round multiplex PCR. Via MiXCR, TCRdb re-called the multiplex PCR reads, giving one row per CDR3 protein. The sample comprises about 400,000 distinct CDR3 sequences, around a fifth of which are singletons, and roughly 3% rests with the top ten. The sequenced sample was peripheral blood. These TCRs come from a woman aged 18-29 years with stable Graves' hyperthyroidism.

This clonotype has ten or more counts. The rearrangement joins TRBV27 to TRBJ2-7; D perhaps matches TRBD1 (5 bases). Trimming stripped 7 bases from V and 2 bases from J, with 27 bases between. CDR1 MNHEY and CDR2 SMNVEV come from the germline V gene (reference sequence). The CDR3 runs to 18 residues. CDR3 in DNA: TGTGCCAGCATGGGTGGTCCGGATAGGACATCTTTTACCTACGAGCAGTACTTC. This translates into CASMGGPDRTSFTYEQYF.

This clonotype was seen repeatedly, ten times or more. The chain uses TRBV24-1 and TRBJ2-2, with 9 nucleotides matching TRBD2. The germline CDR1 and CDR2 sequences are KGHDR and SFDVKD. V was clipped by 0 bases and J by 5 bases; unmatched bases: 6. The length of the CDR3 is 17 residues. CDR3 in DNA: TGTGCCACCAGTGATTTGCCAAGCGGGAGGAATACCGGGGAGCTGTTTTTT. It translates to CATSDLPSGRNTGELFF.

This clonotype occurred many times. This chain joins TRBV5-5 and TRBJ1-2, with D tentatively TRBD1 (6 bases). Trimming pared 4 bases from V and 4 bases from J, leaving 11 bases between. Germline loops: CDR1 SGHKS, CDR2 YYEKEE (reference sequence). This CDR3 has 13 residues. CDR3 in amino acids: CASSQGTRYGYTF. CDR3 nucleotides: TGTGCCAGCAGCCAGGGGACTCGCTATGGCTACACCTTC. Full variable domain (remainder filled in from reference TRBV5-5 and TRBJ1-2): DAGVTQSPTHLIKTRGQQVTLRCSPISGHKSVSWYQQVLGQGPQFIFQYYEKEERGRGNFPDRFSARQFPNYSSELNVNALLLGDSALYLCASSQGTRYGYTFGSGTRLTVV.

This clonotype was counted many times. The rearrangement joins TRBV19 to TRBJ2-5; 14 nucleotides align to TRBD2. This CDR3 spans 16 amino acids. Germline CDR1 and CDR2: LNHDA and SQIVND (reference sequence). V lost 6 bases, J lost 4 bases, and 7 bases stayed unmatched. The DNA for the CDR3 is TGTGCCAGTAGAGGACTAGCGGGAGGTTCAGGAGAGACCCAGTACTTC. It translates to CASRGLAGGSGETQYF.

About this clonotype itself: The conserved final phenylalanine or tryptophan is absent from the CDR3, which likely points to a read error. V gene TRBV6-2 or TRBV6-3 combines with J gene TRBJ1-5; 7 nucleotides line up with TRBD1. This CDR3 has 16 amino acids. The germline V gene encodes CDR1 MNHEY and CDR2 SVGEGT. J gave up 3 bases and V 0 bases, and 5 bases lay outside the gene matches. The CDR3 reads CASSYSSTGDNQPQHY. The CDR3 DNA sequence: TGTGCCAGCAGTTACTCCAGTACAGGGGACAATCAGCCCCAGCATTAT.

The chain has TRBV6-1 and TRBJ2-7, with D tentatively TRBD1 (6 bases). The germline gives CDR1 MNHNS, CDR2 SASEGT. V was clipped by 4 bases and J by 2 bases, with 15 bases between them. CDR3 length: 15 residues. The CDR3 sequence: CASSGVQGSAYEQYF. The CDR3 coding sequence is TGTGCCAGCAGTGGGGTACAGGGAAGTGCCTACGAGCAGTACTTC.

The J gene is TRBJ1-2, the V gene TRBV6-1; maybe TRBD1 (6 bases). This CDR3 is 13 amino acids long. Trimming pared 3 bases from V and 7 bases from J, leaving 12 bases between. Germline values: CDR1 MNHNS, CDR2 SASEGT. The CDR3 loop is CASSDWGAGGYTF. CDR3 sequence (DNA): TGTGCCAGCAGTGATTGGGGGGCGGGTGGCTACACCTTC.